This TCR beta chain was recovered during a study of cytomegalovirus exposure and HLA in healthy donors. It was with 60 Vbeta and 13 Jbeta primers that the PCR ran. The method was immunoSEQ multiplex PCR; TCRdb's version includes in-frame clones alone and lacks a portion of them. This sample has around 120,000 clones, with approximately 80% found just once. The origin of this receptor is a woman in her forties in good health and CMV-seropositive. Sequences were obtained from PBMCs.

The CDR3 DNA is TGCGCCAGCAGCTTGGAGGCAGGGCGCACTGAAGCTTTCTTT. Its protein product is CASSLEAGRTEAFF. The chain uses TRBV5-1 and TRBJ1-1; the D gene is possibly TRBD1 (5 bases). The CDR3 totals 14 residues. CDR1 is SGHRS and CDR2 is YFSETQ in the germline V gene. V was clipped by 0 bases and J by 4 bases, with 10 bases between them.